This T cell receptor (beta chain) was retrieved from a study of cytomegalovirus exposure and HLA in healthy donors. The table came from immunoSEQ multiplex PCR; TCRdb's copy has only in-frame clones and leaves some out. This table has 110,000 to 150,000 clones, just under 90% appearing once. V trimming: 7 bases; J trimming: 4 bases; junction bases outside the gene matches: 5. In germline, CDR1 is MNHEY, CDR2 SVGAGI. This CDR3 region has 13 residues. This TCR was sampled from a young woman in good health and CMV-seropositive. The chain is built from TRBV6-5 and TRBJ1-2; TRBD1 aligns across 8 bases. Specimen: PBMCs. CDR3 protein: CASTAGTGYGYTF. The CDR3 DNA sequence: TGTGCCAGCACGGCCGGGACAGGCTATGGCTACACCTTC.